This T cell receptor beta chain emerged from a study of T cells in tumors after PD-1 blockade. Sequenced by immunoSEQ multiplex PCR; TCRdb stores in-frame clones only, minus some. The repertoire holds some 8,200 clones, with roughly 60% as singletons. The study, taken as a whole, reports: Blood contained 35% to 50% of the tumor's TCR clonotypes.

The CDR3 spans 10 residues. The germline V gene has CDR1 GTSNPN and CDR2 SVGIG (reference sequence). V was trimmed by 3 bases and J by 8 bases, leaving 7 bases between them. Regarding time point: second of two post-therapy site-matched biopsies roughly two months apart. In its sample, this clone was seen a few times. Antigen: not known. The material was tumor tissue, obtained after anti-PD-1 treatment. This sequence originates from a human donor with basal cell carcinoma. The rearrangement joins TRBV30 to TRBJ1-2; no firm D call. The CDR3 nucleotides are TGTGCCTGGAGGGGGTGGGGCTACACCTTC. Its translation: CAWRGWGYTF. The whole variable domain, remainder taken from reference TRBV30 and TRBJ1-2, is SQTIHQWPATLVQPVGSPLSLECTVEGTSNPNLYWYRQAAGRGLQLLFYSVGIGQISSEVPQNLSASRPQDRQFILSSKKLLLSDSGFYLCAWRGWGYTFGSGTRLTVV.